Following are 23 T cell receptor beta chains from one sample sequenced in a study of technical replicates of blood from several donors. Sequenced by immunoSEQ multiplex PCR; TCRdb stores in-frame clones only, minus some. The repertoire consists of 85,000 to 95,000 clones, with 96% occurring once and the leading ten covering approximately 0.35%. The sample taken for sequencing was T cells isolated from PBMCs. These receptor sequences come from a human donor in good health.

The V and J genes are TRBV7-9 and TRBJ1-1; D is unclear. Germline CDR1 and CDR2: SEHNR and FQNEAQ (reference sequence). CDR3 size: 11 residues. Deletions cut 6 bases from V and 2 bases from J, with 4 bases between. CDR3 DNA: TGTGCCAGCAGTCTAAACACTGAAGCTTTCTTT. This sequence encodes CASSLNTEAFF. Full variable domain (missing parts from reference TRBV7-9 and TRBJ1-1): DTGVSQNPRHKITKRGQNVTFRCDPISEHNRLYWYRQTLGQGPEFLTYFQNEAQLEKSRLLSDRFSAERPKGSFSTLEIQRTEQGDSAMYLCASSLNTEAFFGQGTRLTVV.

This clone was counted only a few times. This sequence joins TRBV7-9 and TRBJ1-1, with D unclear. CDR1 SEHNR and CDR2 FQNEAQ come from the germline V gene (reference sequence). V was cut by 3 bases and J by 6 bases, with 11 bases left in between. This CDR3 is 13 amino acids long. CDR3 region: CASSFNPGAEAFF. The CDR3 nucleotides read TGTGCCAGCAGCTTTAACCCCGGGGCTGAAGCTTTCTTT. Together with reference TRBV7-9 and TRBJ1-1, the CDR3 gives the full variable domain: DTGVSQNPRHKITKRGQNVTFRCDPISEHNRLYWYRQTLGQGPEFLTYFQNEAQLEKSRLLSDRFSAERPKGSFSTLEIQRTEQGDSAMYLCASSFNPGAEAFFGQGTRLTVV.

The rearrangement links TRBV27 to TRBJ2-1, with D perhaps matching TRBD2 (6 bases). The germline gives CDR1 MNHEY, CDR2 SMNVEV (reference sequence). The CDR3 covers 15 residues. The germline V and J ends were trimmed by 5 bases and 0 bases, with 11 bases remaining between them. The CDR3 sequence: CASSEAGYSYNEQFF. The CDR3 DNA reads TGTGCCAGCAGTGAAGCGGGCTACTCCTACAATGAGCAGTTCTTC.

As for this clone: One end of the junction is discordant with germline, which a read error may explain. The rearrangement joins TRBV7-7 to TRBJ2-2; D possibly corresponds to TRBD1 (5 bases). Germline CDR1 SSHAT, CDR2 FNYEAQ (reference sequence). There are 14 residues in the CDR3. This CDR3 is CASSLLGATGELFF. The CDR3 DNA reads as TGTGCTAGCAGCTTATTAGGGGCGACCGGGGAGCTGTTTTTT. Drawing the rest from reference TRBV7-7 and TRBJ2-2, the complete variable domain is GAGVSQSPRYKVTKRGQDVTLRCDPISSHATLYWYQQALGQGPEFLTYFNYEAQPDKSGLPSDRFSAERPEGSISTLTIQRTEQRDSAMYRCASSLLGATGELFFGEGSRLTVL.

This chain joins TRBV27 and TRBJ1-1, with 10 positions matching TRBD1. CDR3 length: 14 residues. Unmatched junction bases numbered 4, after V lost 5 bases and J lost 4 bases. Germline loops: CDR1 MNHEY, CDR2 SMNVEV (reference sequence). The CDR3 bases are TGTGCCAGCAGTGACAGGGGGCTTGGCACTGAAGCTTTCTTT. Its protein is CASSDRGLGTEAFF.

The V gene is TRBV4-1, the J gene TRBJ2-5; no reliable D call. CDR3 length: 14 residues. Germline V gene lookup returns CDR1 MGHRA and CDR2 YSYEKL. V lost 0 bases to trimming and J lost 6 bases, with 11 bases between them. CDR3 in amino acids: CASSQDLTPQTQYF. In DNA, the CDR3 is TGCGCCAGCAGCCAAGATCTAACCCCCCAGACCCAGTACTTC.

The rearrangement joins TRBV19 to TRBJ1-5; D perhaps matches TRBD1 (5 bases). This CDR3 has 16 amino acids. Germline assignment: CDR1 LNHDA and CDR2 SQIVND (reference sequence). Trimming pared 6 bases from V and 3 bases from J, leaving 18 bases between. This CDR3 reads CASSPPTGPLNQPQHF. CDR3 bases: TGTGCCAGTAGCCCCCCCACAGGTCCTCTCAATCAGCCCCAGCATTTT.

The chain combines TRBV7-2 with TRBJ1-3, with D possibly matching TRBD1 (5 bases). Germline V lookup: CDR1 SGHTA, CDR2 FQGNSA. Deletions cut 3 bases from V and 2 bases from J, with 11 bases between. The CDR3 consists of 15 residues. The CDR3 reads CASSLSGGTGNTIYF. DNA of the CDR3: TGTGCCAGCAGCTTGTCCGGGGGGACTGGAAACACCATATATTTT.

This chain connects TRBV9 to TRBJ2-6; TRBD1 aligns across 8 bases. Trimming at V came to 4 bases and at J to 0 bases, leaving 15 bases not matched to a gene. The CDR3 has 20 residues. CDR1 and CDR2 (germline): SGDLS, YYNGEE. DNA of the CDR3: TGTGCCAGCAGCCGAGATGGGGGGTGGACAGGGACCTCTGGGGCCAACGTCCTGACTTTC. This gives the protein CASSRDGGWTGTSGANVLTF.

The chain recombines TRBV11-2 with TRBJ2-1; no definite D call. The germline gives CDR1 SGHAT, CDR2 FQNNGV. There are 12 residues in the CDR3. Between the trimmed V and J ends, which lost 4 bases and 8 bases, there was a span of 9 bases. The CDR3 reads CASSSQLYEQFF. CDR3 DNA sequence: TGTGCCAGCAGCTCTCAGTTGTATGAGCAGTTCTTC.

A single count supports this clone. The V and J genes are TRBV28 and TRBJ2-7, with 9 bases matching TRBD1. Germline CDR1 MDHEN, CDR2 SYDVKM. The CDR3 sequence is 18 residues long. V gave up 3 bases and J gave up 4 bases; unmatched junction bases: 16. The CDR3 region is CASSFPDMGQGKFYEQYF. CDR3 sequence (DNA): TGTGCCAGCAGTTTCCCGGACATGGGACAGGGAAAGTTTTACGAGCAGTACTTC.

The rearrangement uses TRBV6-6 and TRBJ2-1; the match to TRBD2 covers 7 bases. Germline V gives CDR1 MNHNY, CDR2 SVGAGI (reference sequence). With V trimmed by 3 bases and J by 7 bases, 9 bases remained unmatched. This CDR3 contains 15 residues. As DNA, the CDR3 is TGTGCCAGCAGTTATGCCCTCTTAGCGGGTAATGAGCAGTTCTTC. It codes for CASSYALLAGNEQFF.

The chain combines TRBV30 with TRBJ2-7; D not resolved. The germline CDR1 and CDR2 sequences are GTSNPN and SVGIG (reference sequence). V was pared by 4 bases and J by 2 bases, with 9 bases between. This CDR3 spans 12 amino acids. CDR3 sequence reads: CAWNSVPYEQYF. In DNA, the CDR3 is TGTGCCTGGAATTCAGTACCCTACGAGCAGTACTTC.

The rearrangement joins TRBV28 to TRBJ2-5; 7 bases align to TRBD2. Germline CDR1 MDHEN, CDR2 SYDVKM. After removal of 6 bases from V and 5 bases from J, the junction contained 3 bases not matched to a gene. This CDR3 spans 12 amino acids. The CDR3 loop is CASSPGGETQYF. Written as DNA, the CDR3 is TGTGCCAGCAGCCCCGGGGGGGAGACCCAGTACTTC.

V gene TRBV5-1 combines with J gene TRBJ1-2; TRBD1 is a possible D gene (6 bases). CDR3 size: 14 residues. Trimming cost V 5 bases and J 0 bases, with 11 bases left between them. CDR1 is SGHRS, CDR2 YFSETQ, per germline. CDR3 nucleotides: TGCGCCAGCAGTACCGGGACATCTAACTATGGCTACACCTTC. Translation gives CASSTGTSNYGYTF.

The chain couples TRBV4-1 to TRBJ2-5; D is possibly TRBD2 (7 bases). The V end was cut by 6 bases, the J end by 2 bases, with 13 bases between. There are 14 residues in the CDR3. CDR1 is MGHRA and CDR2 is YSYEKL in the germline V gene. CDR3 residues: CASSPAGAQETQYF. The DNA of the CDR3 is TGCGCCAGCAGTCCCGCGGGGGCTCAAGAGACCCAGTACTTC.

This chain connects TRBV7-3 to TRBJ2-6; TRBD1 aligns across 9 bases. CDR3 length: 19 amino acids. The V gene end was trimmed by 4 bases and the J gene end by 0 bases; junction bases not matched to a gene: 10. Germline-derived CDR1 and CDR2 are SGHTA and FQGTGA. Here the CDR3 DNA reads TGTGCCAGCAGCTCGTTGTTGGGACAGGGAATCTCTGGGGCCAACGTCCTGACTTTC. Protein: CASSSLLGQGISGANVLTF.

J is TRBJ2-7 and V is TRBV19; 9 positions match TRBD2. Per the germline V gene, CDR1 is LNHDA and CDR2 is SQIVND (reference sequence). J gave up 1 base and V 5 bases, and 3 bases lay outside the gene matches. CDR3 length equals 14 residues. CDR3 sequence: CASSGGLASYEQYF. CDR3 bases: TGTGCCAGTAGTGGAGGACTAGCGTCCTACGAGCAGTACTTC.

Details on this clone: Other DNA variants within this sample encode the same CDR3. V usage is TRBV9 and J usage is TRBJ2-7; 8 bases agree with TRBD2. The germline CDR1 and CDR2 sequences are SGDLS and YYNGEE. This CDR3 is built from 15 residues. Germline trimming cut 0 bases from V and 2 bases from J; bases unmatched to any gene: 4. CDR3 nucleotide sequence: TGTGCCAGCAGCGTAGGTCTAGCGGGTGCCTACGAGCAGTACTTC. The encoded protein is CASSVGLAGAYEQYF.

J is TRBJ1-1 and V is TRBV27; TRBD1 agrees at 7 bases. Germline values: CDR1 MNHEY, CDR2 SMNVEV (reference sequence). The CDR3 has 16 residues. With V trimmed by 2 bases and J by 7 bases, 13 bases remained unmatched. The CDR3 region has the DNA TGTGCCAGCAGTTTAGTATATAATACAAGGGACAGTGAAGCTTTCTTT. The encoded protein is CASSLVYNTRDSEAFF.

This clone was observed once. The J gene is TRBJ2-7, the V gene TRBV27; possible D gene TRBD1, 6 bases. Trimming left V 2 bases short and J 3 bases short, with 11 bases between. The CDR3 runs 14 residues. Germline loops: CDR1 MNHEY, CDR2 SMNVEV (reference sequence). In DNA form, the CDR3 reads TGTGCCAGCAGTTTACGGGACAAACTCTACGAGCAGTACTTC. It translates to CASSLRDKLYEQYF.

The V and J genes are TRBV27 and TRBJ2-7, with a possible D match to TRBD1 (5 bases). CDR3 size: 17 residues. V shed 6 bases and J shed 3 bases, with 24 bases lying between them. The germline gives CDR1 MNHEY, CDR2 SMNVEV (reference sequence). The CDR3, as DNA: TGTGCCAGCAGATTAGTGCAGGGTACCCTATCCCTCTACGAGCAGTACTTC. Its translation: CASRLVQGTLSLYEQYF.

The gene calls are TRBV6-1 and TRBJ2-7, with TRBD2 matching 7 bases. The CDR3 has 13 residues. The germline V gene has CDR1 MNHNS and CDR2 SASEGT. V dropped 8 bases and J dropped 4; count of bases not matched to a gene: 8. The CDR3 is CASAPAGLYEQYF. The CDR3 DNA follows: TGTGCCAGCGCGCCAGCGGGACTGTACGAGCAGTACTTC.